Listed below are T cell receptor beta chains from one sample, sequenced in a study of blood T cell repertoires in COVID-19. TCRdb's table, derived via immunoSEQ multiplex PCR, lists solely in-frame clones and lacks some. The sample yields approximately 340,000 clones, roughly 87% seen once. Sequenced: peripheral blood. The receptors here all came from a man between 25 and 39 years old with COVID-19, enrolled during active disease. The CDR3 runs from the conserved cysteine through the conserved F or W. Fields, in order: clone size, V gene, J gene, D gene, CDR3 protein, CDR3 DNA. The D gene is left open where the match is weak. Where a row states a size, it is once, few, many or the class of an expanded clone; other rows omit it.

clone_size: -
v_call: TRBV7-3
j_call: TRBJ2-1
d_call: TRBD2
cdr3_aa: CASSLASGVMSEQFF
cdr3_nt: TGTGCCAGCAGCTTAGCTAGCGGGGTAATGAGTGAGCAGTTCTTC

clone_size: -
v_call: TRBV5-1
j_call: TRBJ1-4
d_call: TRBD1
cdr3_aa: CASSLGQGKEKLFF
cdr3_nt: TGCGCCAGCAGCTTAGGACAGGGAAAGGAAAAACTGTTTTTT

clone_size: -
v_call: TRBV28
j_call: TRBJ2-7
d_call: TRBD1
cdr3_aa: CASSPYGQGPTYEQYF
cdr3_nt: TGTGCCAGCAGTCCTTATGGACAGGGGCCTACCTACGAGCAGTACTTC

clone_size: -
v_call: TRBV5-1
j_call: TRBJ2-1
d_call: TRBD1
cdr3_aa: CASSSDGTGHYNEQFF
cdr3_nt: TGCGCCAGCAGCTCGGACGGGACAGGACATTACAATGAGCAGTTCTTC

clone_size: -
v_call: TRBV6-1
j_call: TRBJ1-5
d_call: TRBD1
cdr3_aa: CASSDEQGVNQPQHF
cdr3_nt: TGTGCCAGCAGTGATGAGCAGGGGGTGAATCAGCCCCAGCATTTT

clone_size: -
v_call: TRBV7-6
j_call: TRBJ1-6
d_call: TRBD1
cdr3_aa: CASSQGQGVTNSPLHF
cdr3_nt: TGTGCCAGCAGCCAGGGACAGGGAGTAACAAATTCACCCCTCCACTTT

clone_size: -
v_call: TRBV27
j_call: TRBJ1-6
d_call: -
cdr3_aa: CASSSRVFGSPLHF
cdr3_nt: TGTGCCAGCAGTTCCAGGGTCTTCGGTTCACCCCTCCACTTT

clone_size: -
v_call: TRBV5-1
j_call: TRBJ2-1
d_call: -
cdr3_aa: CASSLEGRVSYNEQFF
cdr3_nt: TGCGCCAGCAGCTTGGAGGGCAGGGTTTCCTACAATGAGCAGTTCTTC

clone_size: -
v_call: TRBV9
j_call: TRBJ2-1
d_call: -
cdr3_aa: CASSTDTLIYNEQFF
cdr3_nt: TGTGCCAGCAGCACGGACACTCTTATCTACAATGAGCAGTTCTTC

clone_size: -
v_call: TRBV6-2/TRBV6-3
j_call: TRBJ2-3
d_call: -
cdr3_aa: CASSYSGRLPTDTQYF
cdr3_nt: TGTGCCAGCAGTTACTCGGGCAGGCTCCCAACAGATACGCAGTATTTT

clone_size: -
v_call: TRBV5-1
j_call: TRBJ2-6
d_call: -
cdr3_aa: CASRPREGRPGANVLTF
cdr3_nt: TGCGCCAGCAGACCCCGAGAGGGCCGACCTGGGGCCAACGTCCTGACTTTC

clone_size: few
v_call: TRBV24-1
j_call: TRBJ1-3
d_call: -
cdr3_aa: CATSDLFLSSGNTIYF
cdr3_nt: TGTGCCACCAGTGATTTATTCTTGAGCTCTGGAAACACCATATATTTT

clone_size: -
v_call: TRBV4-3
j_call: TRBJ2-5
d_call: -
cdr3_aa: CASSQADGRGETQYF
cdr3_nt: TGCGCCAGCAGCCAAGCTGACGGGAGAGGGGAGACCCAGTACTTC

clone_size: -
v_call: TRBV19
j_call: TRBJ2-7
d_call: TRBD1
cdr3_aa: CASSLTGTGGYEQYF
cdr3_nt: TGTGCCAGTAGCCTAACCGGGACAGGGGGGTACGAGCAGTACTTC

clone_size: -
v_call: TRBV4-2
j_call: TRBJ2-5
d_call: -
cdr3_aa: CASSQGLLSEGQQETQYF
cdr3_nt: TGTGCCAGCAGCCAAGGGCTCCTTAGTGAGGGCCAACAAGAGACCCAGTACTTC

clone_size: -
v_call: TRBV27
j_call: TRBJ1-4
d_call: TRBD1
cdr3_aa: CASSRAGTGDEKLFF
cdr3_nt: TGTGCCAGCAGTCGCGCCGGGACAGGAGATGAAAAACTGTTTTTT

clone_size: once
v_call: TRBV18
j_call: TRBJ2-6
d_call: -
cdr3_aa: CASSPPSGQTGANVLTF
cdr3_nt: TGTGCCAGCTCACCACCGTCAGGGCAGACTGGGGCCAACGTCCTGACTTTC

clone_size: -
v_call: TRBV4-1
j_call: TRBJ1-2
d_call: -
cdr3_aa: CASSQVSGRGDYGYTF
cdr3_nt: TGCGCCAGCAGCCAAGTTTCAGGGCGAGGTGACTATGGCTACACCTTC

clone_size: -
v_call: TRBV7-9
j_call: TRBJ1-1
d_call: -
cdr3_aa: CASSSPRRGNTEAFF
cdr3_nt: TGTGCCAGCAGCTCACCCCGAAGAGGGAACACTGAAGCTTTCTTT

clone_size: -
v_call: TRBV30
j_call: TRBJ2-7
d_call: -
cdr3_aa: CAWSEESFAYEQYF
cdr3_nt: TGTGCCTGGAGTGAGGAGAGTTTCGCGTACGAGCAGTACTTC

clone_size: -
v_call: TRBV11-2
j_call: TRBJ2-7
d_call: TRBD2
cdr3_aa: CASSSYGGVDDLRYF
cdr3_nt: TGTGCCAGCAGCTCCTATGGGGGGGTAGATGATTTAAGGTACTTC

clone_size: -
v_call: TRBV3-1/TRBV3-2
j_call: TRBJ2-7
d_call: TRBD2
cdr3_aa: CASSQDRTSGGDEQYF
cdr3_nt: TGTGCCAGCAGCCAAGATCGGACTAGCGGGGGGGACGAGCAGTACTTC